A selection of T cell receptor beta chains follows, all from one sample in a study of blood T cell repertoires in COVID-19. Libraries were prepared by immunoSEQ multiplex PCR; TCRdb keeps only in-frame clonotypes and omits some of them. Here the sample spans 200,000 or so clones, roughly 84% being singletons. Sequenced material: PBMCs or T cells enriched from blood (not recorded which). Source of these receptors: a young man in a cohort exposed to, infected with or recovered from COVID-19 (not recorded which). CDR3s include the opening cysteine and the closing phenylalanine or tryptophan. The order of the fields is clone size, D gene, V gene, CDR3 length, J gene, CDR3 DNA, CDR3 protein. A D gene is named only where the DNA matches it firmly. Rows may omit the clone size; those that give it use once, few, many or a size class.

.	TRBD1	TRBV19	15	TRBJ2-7	TGTGCCAGTAGTCTCCGACAGGGGGCGACCTACGAGCAGTACTTC	CASSLRQGATYEQYF
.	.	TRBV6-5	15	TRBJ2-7	TGTGCCAGCAGTAATCCCGTTGGGACATCCTACGAGCAGTACTTC	CASSNPVGTSYEQYF
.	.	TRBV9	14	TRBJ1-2	TGTGCCAGCAGCTCCCTTTCGGGTAACTATGGCTACACCTTC	CASSSLSGNYGYTF
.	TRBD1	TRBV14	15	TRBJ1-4	TGTGCCAGCAGCCGAGGGACAGGGAAGGGCGAAAAACTGTTTTTT	CASSRGTGKGEKLFF
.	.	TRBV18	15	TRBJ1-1	TGTGCCAGCTCACCACTAGCAGGGCCGAACACTGAAGCTTTCTTT	CASSPLAGPNTEAFF
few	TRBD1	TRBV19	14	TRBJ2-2	TGTGCCAGCAAGACAGGGGTTAACACCGGGGAGCTGTTTTTT	CASKTGVNTGELFF
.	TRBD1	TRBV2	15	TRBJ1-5	TGTGCCAGCAGTTTACAGGGGTATGGGGATCAGCCCCAGCATTTT	CASSLQGYGDQPQHF
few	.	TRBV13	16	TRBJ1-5	TGTGCCAGCAGCTTAGGCGGGGGACGGAGTAATCAGCCCCAGCATTTT	CASSLGGGRSNQPQHF
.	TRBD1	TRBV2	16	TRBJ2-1	TGTGCCAGCAGTCCAACAGGGGGCGTTCGGTACAATGAGCAGTTCTTC	CASSPTGGVRYNEQFF
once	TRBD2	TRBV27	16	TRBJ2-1	TGTGCCAGCAGCCAGCCTAGCGGGTACTCCTACAATGAGCAGTTCTTC	CASSQPSGYSYNEQFF
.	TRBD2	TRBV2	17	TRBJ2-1	TGTGCCAGCACCGGCCCGTTAGGACTAGCGGGAGTTGGAGAGCAGTTCTTC	CASTGPLGLAGVGEQFF
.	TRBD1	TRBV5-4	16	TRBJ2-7	TGTGCCAGCAGCTCGGCTGGGACAGGGCTCTTTAGCGAGCAGTACTTC	CASSSAGTGLFSEQYF
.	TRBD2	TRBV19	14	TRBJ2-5	TGTGCCAGTAGTAGGGGCGGGAGGACAGAGACCCAGTACTTC	CASSRGGRTETQYF